This T cell receptor beta chain originates from a study of cytomegalovirus exposure and HLA in healthy donors. General observations from the study: Association of a missense DCLRE1C variant with TCR beta V- and J-gene trimming was reported in a later analysis. In an earlier analysis, most TCR beta V segments were productive about 90% or about 30% of the time. Some V segments could not be told apart, so they were left out, TRBV6-2 and TRBV6-3 among them.

Healthy people donating bone marrow made up the donors. As for this clone: The antigen remains unidentified.

V gave up 3 bases and J gave up 4 bases, with 7 bases separating them. CDR3 size: 13 residues. In germline, CDR1 is LNHDA, CDR2 SQIVND (reference sequence). The primer mix had 60 Vbeta and 13 Jbeta primers. Data came from immunoSEQ multiplex PCR; TCRdb stores just in-frame clones and leaves some out. Of 160,000 or so clones in the sample, 70% to 85% were seen once. The source of this sequence is a man aged 35 to 55 in good health and CMV-seronegative. The chain carries TRBV19 and TRBJ1-5; D is unclear. Sequencing was performed on PBMCs. The CDR3 sequence is CASSIFANQPQHF. The CDR3 nucleotides read TGTGCCAGTAGTATTTTCGCGAATCAGCCCCAGCATTTT.